One sample yielded the 17 T cell receptor beta chains listed below, sequenced in a study of regulatory T cells in long-lasting Graves disease. The time point was: persistent/refractory GD, antithyroid drugs over 5 years with positive TRAb. PBMC RNA was the source of the TCR library. According to the study, TCR beta libraries were built with iRepertoire HTBI primers and CDR3-region Arm-PCR. MiXCR, applied by TCRdb to the multiplex PCR reads, yields one record per CDR3 protein. The data hold a few hundred thousand distinct CDR3 sequences, with about 23% observed a single time. The sequenced sample was peripheral blood mononuclear cells (PBMCs), obtained when the disease was refractory, from a patient treated with antithyroid drugs. Every receptor here comes from a woman in her 40s with Graves disease.

The chain carries TRBV11-2 and TRBJ2-2; 11 nucleotides line up with TRBD2. Germline lookup yields CDR1 SGHAT and CDR2 FQNNGV. This CDR3 is 17 amino acids long. Unmatched junction bases numbered 7, after V lost 2 bases and J lost 5 bases. The DNA of the CDR3 is TGTGCCAGCAGCTTATTTTTCCTAGCGGGAGGTACCGGGGAGCTGTTTTTT. Amino acid sequence: CASSLFFLAGGTGELFF.

The table lists this clonotype with a count of one. This chain links TRBV12-3 or TRBV12-4 with TRBJ2-3; a possible D gene is TRBD2 (6 bases). V lost 3 bases and J 2 bases, leaving 24 bases between the germline ends. The CDR3 contains 19 residues. The CDR3 DNA sequence: TGTGCCAGCAGTTTTAGGGTGCTAGCGAAGAACACTTACACAGATACGCAGTATTTT. It yields the protein CASSFRVLAKNTYTDTQYF.

The V and J genes are TRBV5-6 and TRBJ2-5, with D tentatively TRBD2 (5 bases). From germline, CDR1 is SGHDT and CDR2 YYEEEE. This CDR3 is 17 amino acids long. With 1 base removed from V and 5 bases from J, the gap between germline ends came to 21 bases. The CDR3 coding sequence is TGTGCCAGCAGCTTGTTGTTTTCATGGGAGACGAGGGAGACCCAGTACTTC. Translated: CASSLLFSWETRETQYF.

The genes are TRBV6-1 and TRBJ2-7; TRBD1 matches at 8 bases. Germline-derived CDR1 and CDR2 are MNHNS and SASEGT. The ends lost 3 bases at V and 3 bases at J; junction bases unmatched: 7. The CDR3 is 15 residues long. The CDR3 DNA sequence: TGTGCCAGCAGTGATGACAGGGGAGGCGTCTACGAGCAGTACTTC. It specifies CASSDDRGGVYEQYF.

This clonotype was detected a few times. The chain has TRBV6-5 and TRBJ1-2, with 7 bases that match TRBD1. V gave up 2 bases and J gave up 3 bases; unmatched junction bases: 9. The CDR3 contains 16 residues. CDR1 and CDR2 (germline): MNHEY, SVGAGI. The CDR3, as DNA: TGTGCCAGCAGTTACCGGGACAGCTTTTTTGACTATGGCTACACCTTC. This gives the protein CASSYRDSFFDYGYTF.

J is TRBJ2-7 and V is TRBV20-1, with 11 bases aligning to TRBD2. CDR3 size: 13 residues. V shed 7 bases, J shed 5 bases, and the junction held 7 bases outside the gene matches. CDR1 and CDR2 from the germline V gene are DFQATT and SNEGSKA (reference sequence). CDR3 sequence: CSVSSGRADEQYF. As DNA, the CDR3 is TGCAGTGTTAGTAGCGGGAGGGCCGACGAGCAGTACTTC.

This chain uses TRBV20-1 with TRBJ2-7; 14 bases match TRBD2. CDR3 size: 17 residues. The ends lost 4 bases at V and 2 bases at J; junction bases unmatched: 10. Per germline, CDR1 DFQATT and CDR2 SNEGSKA (reference sequence). The CDR3 is CSANAGTSGSSPYEQYF. In DNA form, the CDR3 reads TGCAGTGCTAATGCCGGGACTAGCGGGAGTAGTCCCTACGAGCAGTACTTC.

In regard to this clonotype: One junction end does not reproduce the germline sequence, and a read error may be involved. The chain has TRBV2 and TRBJ2-3; 14 bases align to TRBD2. Germline values: CDR1 SNHLY, CDR2 FYNNEI. There are 17 residues in the CDR3. The CDR3 DNA sequence: TGTGCCAGCACTCGACTAGCGGGAGGGCCGAGCACAGGTACGCAGTATTTT. This translates into CASTRLAGGPSTGTQYF.

As DNA, the CDR3 is TGTGCCAGTAGTAACGGCAATGAGCAGTTCTTC. The encoded protein is CASSNGNEQFF. This chain connects TRBV19 to TRBJ2-1; D is undetermined. The CDR3 runs 11 residues. Germline V gene lookup returns CDR1 LNHDA and CDR2 SQIVND (reference sequence). The ends were cut back, 4 bases at V and 6 bases at J, with 4 bases in the middle.

The V gene is TRBV19, the J gene TRBJ2-7, with unresolved D. This CDR3 has 13 residues. V was clipped by 4 bases and J by 4 bases, with 11 bases between them. Germline loops: CDR1 LNHDA, CDR2 SQIVND (reference sequence). The CDR3 DNA follows: TGTGCCAGTAGTAGGACGCCACCTTACGAGCAGTACTTC. Its protein is CASSRTPPYEQYF.

This clonotype was detected ten times or more. The rearrangement joins TRBV2 to TRBJ2-2, with a tentative D call TRBD2 (5 bases). Between the trimmed V and J ends, which lost 2 bases and 4 bases, there was a span of 11 bases. This CDR3 contains 15 residues. The germline CDR1 and CDR2 sequences are SNHLY and FYNNEI. The CDR3 DNA sequence: TGTGCCAGCAGTGAATGGCCGGAGGTCACCGGGGAGCTGTTTTTT. It encodes CASSEWPEVTGELFF.

This clonotype was counted between two and nine times. The chain carries TRBV5-8 and TRBJ2-5; the D gene is possibly TRBD1 (6 bases). There are 15 residues in the CDR3. Germline V gives CDR1 SGHTS, CDR2 YDEGEE. Trimming removed 4 bases at V and 1 base at J, with 14 bases between. CDR3 DNA sequence: TGTGCCAGCAGCGAACAGGGTCGTGCCCAAGAGACCCAGTACTTC. Its translation: CASSEQGRAQETQYF.

In this sample, this clonotype turned up a few times. The rearrangement joins TRBV6-1 to TRBJ2-7; D not resolved. The V end lost 0 bases, the J end lost 0 bases, and 12 bases lay between the germline ends. Germline CDR1 MNHNS, CDR2 SASEGT. The CDR3 is 16 residues long. CDR3 coding DNA: TGTGCCAGCAGTGAAGCCCCCACAATGGGCTCCTACGAGCAGTACTTC. Amino acids: CASSEAPTMGSYEQYF.

The chain has TRBV20-1 and TRBJ2-5; TRBD2 matches 12 bases. V trimming: 6 bases; J trimming: 2 bases; junction bases outside the gene matches: 16. CDR3 length: 18 residues. Germline V lookup: CDR1 DFQATT, CDR2 SNEGSKA (reference sequence). This chain's CDR3 is CSATRGSSGRGWQETQYF. DNA of the CDR3: TGCAGTGCCACGAGGGGATCTAGCGGGAGGGGTTGGCAAGAGACCCAGTACTTC.

In this sample, this clonotype turned up many times. The V call is TRBV12-3 or TRBV12-4, the J call TRBJ2-5, with D tentatively TRBD1 (6 bases). This CDR3 contains 14 residues. Trimming stripped 7 bases from V and 3 bases from J, with 15 bases between. CDR3 loop: CASNGPGEKETQYF. The CDR3 DNA follows: TGTGCCAGCAATGGACCAGGGGAAAAAGAGACCCAGTACTTC.

The chain recombines TRBV15 with TRBJ2-1, with D perhaps TRBD1 (6 bases). Trimming took 0 bases from V and 16 from J, leaving 22 bases between them. The germline gives CDR1 LNHNV, CDR2 YYDKDF (reference sequence). The CDR3 extends over 15 amino acids. DNA of the CDR3: TGTGCCACCAGCAGAGATTTAGGGGGTCAGGGTAGTGGTTTCTTC. The encoded protein is CATSRDLGGQGSGFF.

The CDR3 sequence: CASSSGTGVMLDTEAFF. The CDR3 nucleotides read TGTGCCAGCAGTTCCGGGACAGGGGTAATGTTAGACACTGAAGCTTTCTTT. The chain recombines TRBV28 with TRBJ1-1; the match to TRBD1 covers 10 bases. Germline V gene data show CDR1 as MDHEN and CDR2 as SYDVKM. The trim removed 4 bases at V and 3 bases at J, leaving 11 bases unmatched. This CDR3 is built from 17 residues.